Listed below are T cell receptor beta chains from one sample, sequenced in a study of beta chain features in type 1 diabetes. Here immunoSEQ multiplex PCR was the method, and the copy in TCRdb shows in-frame clones only, minus some. The data show approximately 84,000 clones, with 25% to 35% seen just once and approximately 0.45% held by the top ten. The sequenced sample was stem cell memory CD4+ T cells from blood. Receptors were obtained from a woman aged 18 to 35 in good health. Each CDR3 is given with its conserved first and last residue. D genes are given only for firm matches.

D gene | V gene | CDR3 protein
NA | TRBV7-9 | CASSAPAGPYEQYF
NA | TRBV5-4 | CASSLDGNYGYTF
NA | TRBV18 | CASSPTFGETTEAFF
TRBD2 | TRBV11-3 | CASSFLGLGTSRYEQYF
TRBD1 | TRBV5-1 | CASSLTGGNTEAFF
TRBD2 | TRBV19 | CASSDSGYNSYNEQFF
TRBD1 | TRBV7-9 | CASSFGQVTDTQYF
TRBD1 | TRBV9 | CASSGGTVNSGANVLTF
TRBD1 | TRBV19 | CASGGTGKNIQYF
TRBD1 | TRBV5-4 | CASSLDRASNQPQHF
TRBD2 | TRBV7-2 | CASSLTSGRSFSYEQYF
TRBD1 | TRBV29-1 | CSVKGQDGQPQHF
NA | TRBV29-1 | CSVYDRPVTEAFF
NA | TRBV5-1 | CASSPQVSYNEQFF
NA | TRBV6-5 | CASSERWVGQPQHF
NA | TRBV10-3 | CAISVGDEETQYF
TRBD1 | TRBV20-1 | CSAPRQGGPPF
TRBD1 | TRBV7-9 | CASSTGQVAYF
NA | TRBV5-1 | CASSPATGIDEQFF
TRBD1 | TRBV6-6 | CASSQRQGRNQPQHF
NA | TRBV7-9 | CASSLLGVTDTQYF
NA | TRBV27 | CASSPPEAYNSPLHF
TRBD1 | TRBV18 | CASSPGTGDEQYF
NA | TRBV7-2 | CASKRSGGRNQPQHF
TRBD1 | TRBV6-5 | CASSLSGQGDIQYF
NA | TRBV10-3 | CAISESTRHNEQFF
TRBD2 | TRBV7-9 | CASSLAGGPREQYF
NA | TRBV20-1 | CSADLARTQYF
TRBD2 | TRBV9 | CASSVGLMIAGGRGETQYF
TRBD1 | TRBV30 | CAWSQGAATEAFF
NA | TRBV2 | CAINSGAITGELFF
NA | TRBV18 | CASSPGRTWGYTF
NA | TRBV27 | CASRASGLSSYEQYF
TRBD2 | TRBV11-3 | CASSSGGSRTDTQYF
NA | TRBV4-2 | CASSQTDSTQETQYF
TRBD1 | TRBV18 | CASSPSQGAYEQYF
NA | TRBV16 | CASSPQQETEAFF
TRBD1 | TRBV7-9 | CASSFGQGTSTDTQYF
TRBD2 | TRBV4-3 | CASSQSGTSGLYEQYF
NA | TRBV9 | CASSVAGTYLETQYF